This T cell receptor beta chain was sequenced during a study of radiotherapy plus CTLA-4 blockade in lung cancer (dated by TCRdb to the late 2010s). At the level of the whole study: Objective responses were observed in 18% of enrolled patients, and disease control was achieved in about 32%. What the work shows at the level of the full study, not this receptor alone: After treatment with radiotherapy and ipilimumab, TCR clones that originated in tumors expanded in peripheral blood. The strongest predictors of response were reported to be early dynamic shifts in blood T cell clones along with a rise in serum interferon-beta following radiation.

The receptor library was made with the immunoSEQ multiplex PCR assay. TCRdb provides this immuneACCESS table in a form limited to in-frame rearrangements. Some clones are lacking; in checked studies, under half of them reflect an unresolved V gene, and why the rest are absent is not known. This sample gives roughly 30,000 clones in total; 80% to 90% of them show up just once. The ten most abundant clones make up 20% to 25% of the sample. The study evaluated CTLA-4 blockade (ipilimumab) given together with focal radiation therapy in patients who had chemo-refractory metastatic non-small-cell lung cancer. V loses 4 bases of germline sequence and J loses 3 bases, and the interval between the two ends is 13 bases. CDR1 and CDR2, per the germline V gene, are LGHNA and YNFKEQ. Its CDR3 holds 14 amino acids, cysteine through phenylalanine. Only the CDR3 region is kept as DNA, spanning 42 bases read in frame from base 1.

On this clone itself: The antigen it binds to is not known. One base away there is no much larger clone; base qualities are not given.

Recombination linked TRBV4-2 to TRBJ2-7, and the D gene may be TRBD1, 6 bases matching. Here the sequenced sample was peripheral blood, taken from a patient treated with radiotherapy plus ipilimumab. This TCR was recovered from a human donor with non-small cell lung cancer that progressed on radiotherapy plus ipilimumab. The nucleotide sequence is TGTGCCAGCAGCCCCCGGACAGCTTACTACGAGCAGTACTTC. Translation gives CASSPRTAYYEQYF.